The rows below give T cell receptor beta chains drawn from one sample of a study of blood T cell repertoires in COVID-19. The repertoire was sequenced with immunoSEQ multiplex PCR; TCRdb's copy has only in-frame clones and lacks some. The sample includes roughly 320,000 clones, over 90% seen only once; the top ten take roughly 3.6%. Sequenced sample: PBMCs or T cells enriched from blood (not recorded which). These receptors originate from a woman between 25 and 40 years old who had been exposed to COVID-19. Both conserved end residues are part of each CDR3. A D gene is named only where the DNA matches it firmly. Size is stated for part of the rows, as once, few or many counts, or as a class when the clone is expanded.

D: .
J: TRBJ1-5
V: TRBV6-5
size: once
CDR3: CASSYGRVQPQHF
DNA: TGTGCCAGCAGTTACGGGAGGGTGCAGCCCCAGCATTTT

D: .
J: TRBJ2-3
V: TRBV5-1
size: .
CDR3: CASSPTSIAWGEDTQYF
DNA: TGCGCCAGCAGCCCGACCTCAATTGCTTGGGGGGAAGATACGCAGTATTTT

D: .
J: TRBJ2-4
V: TRBV5-1
size: .
CDR3: CASRALRSAKNIQYF
DNA: TGCGCCAGCAGAGCACTGCGCTCTGCCAAAAACATTCAGTACTTC

D: TRBD1
J: TRBJ2-1
V: TRBV7-3
size: .
CDR3: CASSLKDRAYNEQFF
DNA: TGTGCCAGCAGCTTGAAGGACAGGGCCTACAATGAGCAGTTCTTC

D: .
J: TRBJ1-4
V: TRBV4-3
size: .
CDR3: CASSGRTWEEKLFF
DNA: TGCGCCAGCAGCGGCCGGACCTGGGAGGAAAAACTGTTTTTT

D: .
J: TRBJ2-3
V: TRBV20-1
size: .
CDR3: CSASIRGDTDTQYF
DNA: TGCAGTGCTAGTATTAGGGGCGACACAGATACGCAGTATTTT

D: .
J: TRBJ1-3
V: TRBV6-5
size: .
CDR3: CASTAPGGSGNTIYF
DNA: TGTGCCAGCACCGCTCCCGGGGGGTCTGGAAACACCATATATTTT

D: TRBD2
J: TRBJ2-7
V: TRBV4-2
size: .
CDR3: CASSQDSSGVYEQYF
DNA: TGTGCCAGCAGCCAAGATTCTAGCGGGGTCTACGAGCAGTACTTC

D: TRBD1
J: TRBJ1-2
V: TRBV20-1
size: once
CDR3: CSASGNRGQGGYTF
DNA: TGCAGTGCTAGTGGGAACAGGGGGCAGGGTGGCTACACCTTC

D: TRBD1
J: TRBJ2-7
V: TRBV4-1
size: few
CDR3: CASSPVGGPARYEQYF
DNA: TGCGCCAGCAGCCCCGTAGGGGGCCCCGCTCGGTACGAGCAGTACTTC

D: .
J: TRBJ2-3
V: TRBV12-5
size: .
CDR3: CASSRGEVGDTQYF
DNA: TGTGCTAGCTCCAGGGGCGAGGTGGGGGATACGCAGTATTTT

D: TRBD2
J: TRBJ2-2
V: TRBV2
size: .
CDR3: CASKGLAGRTGELFF
DNA: TGTGCCAGCAAGGGACTAGCGGGGAGGACCGGGGAGCTGTTTTTT

D: .
J: TRBJ1-2
V: TRBV7-2
size: .
CDR3: CASSLGGVQANYGYTF
DNA: TGTGCCAGCAGCTTAGGGGGAGTTCAAGCTAACTATGGCTACACCTTC

D: .
J: TRBJ2-2
V: TRBV4-1
size: .
CDR3: CASSQSGNTGELFF
DNA: TGCGCCAGCAGCCAATCAGGGAACACCGGGGAGCTGTTTTTT

D: TRBD2
J: TRBJ2-2
V: TRBV7-7
size: once
CDR3: CASSLYPLAGEPTGELFF
DNA: TGTGCCAGCAGCTTGTATCCCCTGGCGGGGGAACCGACCGGGGAGCTGTTTTTT

D: TRBD1
J: TRBJ2-7
V: TRBV9
size: .
CDR3: CASSVGGQASYEQYF
DNA: TGTGCCAGCAGCGTAGGGGGACAGGCCTCCTACGAGCAGTACTTC

D: .
J: TRBJ1-2
V: TRBV7-9
size: .
CDR3: CASSLPTAYGYTF
DNA: TGTGCCAGCAGCTTACCAACAGCCTATGGCTACACCTTC

D: TRBD1
J: TRBJ1-5
V: TRBV9
size: .
CDR3: CASSDRQGSSPQHF
DNA: TGTGCCAGCAGCGACCGACAGGGTTCCTCGCCCCAGCATTTT

D: .
J: TRBJ1-3
V: TRBV4-1
size: many
CDR3: CASSRNSRDGNTIYF
DNA: TGCGCCAGCAGCCGAAACTCCAGGGATGGAAACACCATATATTTT

D: TRBD2
J: TRBJ2-3
V: TRBV5-6
size: .
CDR3: CASSLAGLSTDTQYF
DNA: TGTGCCAGCAGCTTAGCGGGGTTAAGCACAGATACGCAGTATTTT

D: .
J: TRBJ2-1
V: TRBV6-1
size: once
CDR3: CASSDMDLQWNEQFF
DNA: TGTGCCAGCAGTGACATGGATCTACAGTGGAATGAGCAGTTCTTC

D: .
J: TRBJ1-4
V: TRBV5-1
size: .
CDR3: CASSLGDRQGEKLFF
DNA: TGCGCCAGCAGCTTGGGAGACAGGCAGGGTGAAAAACTGTTTTTT

D: .
J: TRBJ2-1
V: TRBV4-1
size: .
CDR3: CASSHNRDSYNEQFF
DNA: TGCGCCAGCAGCCACAACCGGGACTCCTACAATGAGCAGTTCTTC

D: .
J: TRBJ1-2
V: TRBV6-5
size: .
CDR3: CASSYPSTANYGYTF
DNA: TGTGCCAGCAGTTACCCGTCCACAGCCAACTATGGCTACACCTTC

D: TRBD1
J: TRBJ1-2
V: TRBV6-5
size: .
CDR3: CASSLGGKDGYTF
DNA: TGTGCCAGCAGCCTAGGGGGCAAAGATGGCTACACCTTC

D: .
J: TRBJ1-2
V: TRBV7-6
size: .
CDR3: CASSPKDRSNYGYTF
DNA: TGTGCCAGCAGCCCGAAGGACAGATCTAACTATGGCTACACCTTC

D: .
J: TRBJ1-2
V: TRBV9
size: .
CDR3: CASSVGVSGDYGYTF
DNA: TGTGCCAGCAGCGTAGGAGTCTCAGGGGACTATGGCTACACCTTC

D: TRBD1
J: TRBJ2-1
V: TRBV9
size: once
CDR3: CASSVGTGLYNEQFF
DNA: TGTGCCAGCAGCGTCGGGACAGGGCTTTACAATGAGCAGTTCTTC

D: TRBD2
J: TRBJ2-1
V: TRBV19
size: .
CDR3: CASTKGLAETGEQFF
DNA: TGTGCCAGTACCAAGGGACTAGCGGAGACTGGGGAGCAGTTCTTC

D: TRBD1
J: TRBJ1-1
V: TRBV2
size: .
CDR3: CASTLGQGYEAFF
DNA: TGTGCCAGCACCCTGGGACAGGGGTATGAAGCTTTCTTT

D: TRBD2
J: TRBJ2-7
V: TRBV7-6
size: .
CDR3: CASSISGVGTYEQYF
DNA: TGTGCCAGCAGCATTAGCGGGGTGGGAACCTACGAGCAGTACTTC

D: .
J: TRBJ2-6
V: TRBV6-1
size: .
CDR3: CASSGHSVPSGANVLTF
DNA: TGTGCCAGCAGTGGACACAGTGTCCCCTCTGGGGCCAACGTCCTGACTTTC

D: .
J: TRBJ1-4
V: TRBV11-2
size: once
CDR3: CASSLDLYEKLFF
DNA: TGTGCCAGCAGCTTAGACCTATATGAAAAACTGTTTTTT

D: TRBD1
J: TRBJ2-5
V: TRBV7-9
size: .
CDR3: CASSSQGARQKTQYF
DNA: TGTGCCAGCAGTTCTCAGGGGGCGCGCCAAAAGACCCAGTACTTC

D: TRBD1
J: TRBJ1-5
V: TRBV25-1
size: .
CDR3: CASSPGTGNQPQHF
DNA: TGTGCCAGCAGCCCCGGGACAGGCAATCAGCCCCAGCATTTT

D: TRBD1
J: TRBJ2-7
V: TRBV7-9
size: .
CDR3: CASSSGHRGPYEQYF
DNA: TGTGCCAGCAGCTCCGGGCACAGGGGGCCGTACGAGCAGTACTTC

D: TRBD1
J: TRBJ1-2
V: TRBV5-1
size: .
CDR3: CASSKQGADRGDGYTF
DNA: TGCGCCAGCAGCAAACAGGGGGCCGATCGGGGTGATGGCTACACCTTC

D: TRBD1
J: TRBJ1-1
V: TRBV5-4
size: .
CDR3: CASSPRTGNTEAFF
DNA: TGTGCCAGCAGCCCCAGGACAGGGAACACTGAAGCTTTCTTT

D: TRBD2
J: TRBJ2-5
V: TRBV20-1
size: .
CDR3: CSASSGLAGPGETQYF
DNA: TGCAGTGCTAGTTCGGGGCTAGCGGGGCCCGGGGAGACCCAGTACTTC

D: .
J: TRBJ2-1
V: TRBV7-3
size: .
CDR3: CASSLNQVEQFF
DNA: TGTGCCAGCAGCTTAAATCAGGTTGAGCAGTTCTTC

D: TRBD1
J: TRBJ2-7
V: TRBV5-6
size: few
CDR3: CASSLRRHRGEQYF
DNA: TGTGCCAGCAGCCTCCGGCGTCACAGGGGGGAGCAGTACTTC

D: TRBD1
J: TRBJ1-2
V: TRBV2
size: .
CDR3: CASTGDSYHGYTF
DNA: TGTGCCAGCACAGGGGACAGTTACCATGGCTACACCTTC

D: TRBD2
J: TRBJ2-4
V: TRBV15
size: .
CDR3: CATSPGLVGDIQYF
DNA: TGTGCCACCAGCCCCGGACTAGTAGGAGACATTCAGTACTTC

D: TRBD1
J: TRBJ2-1
V: TRBV2
size: .
CDR3: CASTGDRDGEQFF
DNA: TGTGCCAGCACCGGCGACAGGGATGGTGAGCAGTTCTTC

D: TRBD1
J: TRBJ1-2
V: TRBV5-6
size: .
CDR3: CASSLGTGEHGYTF
DNA: TGTGCCAGCAGCTTGGGCACAGGGGAGCACGGCTACACCTTC

D: .
J: TRBJ1-1
V: TRBV4-3
size: once
CDR3: CASSQGRGGGTEAFF
DNA: TGCGCCAGCAGCCAAGGGAGGGGAGGAGGCACTGAAGCTTTCTTT

D: TRBD2
J: TRBJ2-2
V: TRBV19
size: .
CDR3: CASSILAGGHTGELFF
DNA: TGTGCCAGTAGTATCCTAGCGGGGGGGCACACCGGGGAGCTGTTTTTT

D: TRBD1
J: TRBJ1-2
V: TRBV19
size: .
CDR3: CASSSSGGANYGYTF
DNA: TGTGCCAGTAGTTCCTCAGGGGGCGCTAACTATGGCTACACCTTC

D: .
J: TRBJ1-2
V: TRBV7-9
size: .
CDR3: CASSLARGGYTF
DNA: TGTGCCAGCAGCTTAGCGAGAGGTGGCTACACCTTC

D: .
J: TRBJ2-2
V: TRBV14
size: .
CDR3: CASSHNTGAGELFF
DNA: TGTGCCAGCAGCCATAATACGGGGGCCGGGGAGCTGTTTTTT

D: TRBD1
J: TRBJ1-2
V: TRBV4-1
size: .
CDR3: CASSQGQGMGQGGYGYTF
DNA: TGCGCCAGCAGTCAGGGACAGGGAATGGGTCAGGGTGGTTATGGCTACACCTTC

D: .
J: TRBJ2-7
V: TRBV19
size: few
CDR3: CASSNRGHDFYEQYF
DNA: TGTGCCAGTAGTAACCGGGGACACGATTTCTACGAGCAGTACTTC

D: TRBD1
J: TRBJ1-5
V: TRBV6-6
size: .
CDR3: CASSSWTGWGNQPQHF
DNA: TGTGCCAGCAGTTCCTGGACAGGGTGGGGCAATCAGCCCCAGCATTTT

D: .
J: TRBJ1-1
V: TRBV19
size: once
CDR3: CASSIDRVRNTEAFF
DNA: TGTGCCAGTAGTATAGACAGGGTGCGGAACACTGAAGCTTTCTTT

D: .
J: TRBJ2-5
V: TRBV25-1
size: .
CDR3: CASSEQGRKETQYF
DNA: TGTGCCAGCAGCGAACAGGGTCGTAAAGAGACCCAGTACTTC

D: .
J: TRBJ2-2
V: TRBV3-1/TRBV3-2
size: .
CDR3: CASSQGGIYTGELFF
DNA: TGTGCCAGCAGCCAAGGCGGGATTTACACCGGGGAGCTGTTTTTT

D: TRBD2
J: TRBJ2-2
V: TRBV2
size: once
CDR3: CASRLAGTGHTGELFF
DNA: TGTGCCAGCCGACTAGCGGGGACGGGTCACACCGGGGAGCTGTTTTTT

D: TRBD2
J: TRBJ2-3
V: TRBV9
size: .
CDR3: CASSVGLAGGDTQYF
DNA: TGTGCCAGCAGCGTCGGACTAGCCGGCGGAGATACGCAGTATTTT